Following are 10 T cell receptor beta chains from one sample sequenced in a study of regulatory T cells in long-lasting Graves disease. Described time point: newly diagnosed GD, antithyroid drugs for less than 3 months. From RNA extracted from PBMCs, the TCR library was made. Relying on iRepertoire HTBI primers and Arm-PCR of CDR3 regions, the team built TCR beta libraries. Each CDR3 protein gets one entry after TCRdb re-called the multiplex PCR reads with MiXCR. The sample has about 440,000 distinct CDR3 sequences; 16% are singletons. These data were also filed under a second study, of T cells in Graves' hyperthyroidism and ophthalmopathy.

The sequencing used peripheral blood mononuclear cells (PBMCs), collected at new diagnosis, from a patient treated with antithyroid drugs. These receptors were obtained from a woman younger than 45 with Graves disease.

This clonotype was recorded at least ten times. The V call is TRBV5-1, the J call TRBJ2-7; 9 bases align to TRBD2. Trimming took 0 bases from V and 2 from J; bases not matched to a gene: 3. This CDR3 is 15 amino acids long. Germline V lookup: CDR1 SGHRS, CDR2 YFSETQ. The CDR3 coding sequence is TGCGCCAGCAGCTTGGAAGGCGGGAGGGCCTACGAGCAGTACTTC. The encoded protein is CASSLEGGRAYEQYF.

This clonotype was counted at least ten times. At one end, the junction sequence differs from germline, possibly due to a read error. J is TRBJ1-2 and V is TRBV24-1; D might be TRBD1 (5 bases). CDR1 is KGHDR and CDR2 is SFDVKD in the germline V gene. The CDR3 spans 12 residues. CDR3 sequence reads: CATSDLPGSVFF. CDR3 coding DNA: TGTGCCACCAGTGATTTGCCAGGGTCGGTGTTCTTC.

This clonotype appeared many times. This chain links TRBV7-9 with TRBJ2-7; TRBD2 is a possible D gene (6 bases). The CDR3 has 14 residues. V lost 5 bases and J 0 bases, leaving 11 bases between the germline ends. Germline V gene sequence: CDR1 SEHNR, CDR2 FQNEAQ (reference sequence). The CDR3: CASSVGDSSYEQYF. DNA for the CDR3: TGTGCCAGCAGCGTGGGGGACTCCTCCTACGAGCAGTACTTC. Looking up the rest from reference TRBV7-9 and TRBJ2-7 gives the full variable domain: DTGVSQNPRHKITKRGQNVTFRCDPISEHNRLYWYRQTLGQGPEFLTYFQNEAQLEKSRLLSDRFSAERPKGSFSTLEIQRTEQGDSAMYLCASSVGDSSYEQYFGPGTRLTVT.

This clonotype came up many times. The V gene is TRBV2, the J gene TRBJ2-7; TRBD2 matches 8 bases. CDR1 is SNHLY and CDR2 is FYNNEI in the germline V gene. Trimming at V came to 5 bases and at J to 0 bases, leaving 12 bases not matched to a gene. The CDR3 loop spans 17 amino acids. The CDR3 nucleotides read TGTGCCAGCAGTCCCCTCCGGGCTAGCGGGCGCTCCTACGAGCAGTACTTC. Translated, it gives CASSPLRASGRSYEQYF.

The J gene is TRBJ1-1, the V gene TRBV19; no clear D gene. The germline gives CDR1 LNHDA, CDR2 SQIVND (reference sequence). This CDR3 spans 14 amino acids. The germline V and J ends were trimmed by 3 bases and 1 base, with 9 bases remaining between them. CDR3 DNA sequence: TGTGCCAGTAGTATCACAGCGGAGAACACTGAAGCTTTCTTT. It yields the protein CASSITAENTEAFF. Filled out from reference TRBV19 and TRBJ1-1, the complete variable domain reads DGGITQSPKYLFRKEGQNVTLSCEQNLNHDAMYWYRQDPGQGLRLIYYSQIVNDFQKGDIAEGYSVSREKKESFPLTVTSAQKNPTAFYLCASSITAENTEAFFGQGTRLTVV.

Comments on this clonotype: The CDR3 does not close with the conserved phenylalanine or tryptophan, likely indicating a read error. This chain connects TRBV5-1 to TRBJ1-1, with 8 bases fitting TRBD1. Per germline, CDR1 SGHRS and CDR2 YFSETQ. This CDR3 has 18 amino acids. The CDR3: CASSPALTGGLVNTEAFV. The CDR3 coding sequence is TGCGCCAGCAGCCCGGCACTAACAGGGGGACTGGTGAACACCGAAGCTTTCGTT.

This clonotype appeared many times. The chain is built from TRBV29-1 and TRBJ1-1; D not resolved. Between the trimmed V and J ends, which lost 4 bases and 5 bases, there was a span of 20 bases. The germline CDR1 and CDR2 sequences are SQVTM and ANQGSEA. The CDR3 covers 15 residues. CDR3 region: CSVVTPDTTQTEAFF. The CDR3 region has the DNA TGCAGCGTTGTTACCCCCGATACGACCCAGACTGAAGCTTTCTTT.

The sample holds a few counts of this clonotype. The CDR3 DNA sequence: TGTGCCAGCAGCTCCAGGGACGCCTCGAACACCGGGGAGCTGTTTTTT. It specifies CASSSRDASNTGELFF. The chain employs TRBV9 and TRBJ2-2; D could derive from TRBD1 or TRBD2 (5 bases each). Germline-derived CDR1 and CDR2 are SGDLS and YYNGEE. Trimming stripped 4 bases from V and 0 bases from J, with 13 bases between. This CDR3 is built from 16 residues.

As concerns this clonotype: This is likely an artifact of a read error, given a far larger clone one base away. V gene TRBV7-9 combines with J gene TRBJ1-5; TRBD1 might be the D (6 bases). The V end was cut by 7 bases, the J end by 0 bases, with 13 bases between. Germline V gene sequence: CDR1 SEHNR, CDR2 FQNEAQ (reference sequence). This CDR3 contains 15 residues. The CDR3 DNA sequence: TGTGCCAGCAAGGGGGGGGACTATAGCAATCAGCCCCAGCATTTT. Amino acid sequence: CASKGGDYSNQPQHF.

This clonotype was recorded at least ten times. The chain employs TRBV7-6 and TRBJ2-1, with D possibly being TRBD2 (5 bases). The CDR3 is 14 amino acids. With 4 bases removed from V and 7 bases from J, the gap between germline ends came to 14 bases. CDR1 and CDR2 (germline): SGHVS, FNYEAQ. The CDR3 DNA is TGTGCCAGCAGCTACACCCCGGACTGGAATGAGCAGTTCTTC. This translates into CASSYTPDWNEQFF.